This T cell receptor (beta chain) was identified in a study of T cells in Graves' hyperthyroidism and ophthalmopathy. Germline V lookup: CDR1 SGHAT, CDR2 FQDESV (reference sequence). The CDR3 has 18 amino acids. V lost 0 bases to trimming and J lost 1 base; unmatched junction nucleotides: 5. The investigators amplified TCR beta CDR3 regions from RNA transcripts. TCR CDR3 regions were first amplified by RT-PCR with HTBI primers. TCRdb reanalysed the multiplex PCR reads using MiXCR and keeps one entry per CDR3 protein. Of approximately 510,000 distinct CDR3 sequences in the sample, about a fifth were seen once. With a duration under 2 months, the hyperthyroidism was newly diagnosed in patients aged 18 to 65.

The sequence came from a man between 18 and 35 years old with Graves' hyperthyroidism. The rearrangement links TRBV11-1 to TRBJ1-5, with TRBD1 matching 11 bases. Specimen: blood. In DNA, the CDR3 is TGTGCCAGCAGCTTAGCGGGGACAGGGGGATGGAGCAATCAGCCCCAGCATTTT. Translating it yields CASSLAGTGGWSNQPQHF.